The rows below give T cell receptor beta chains drawn from one sample of a study of OX40 agonist ivuxolimab in advanced cancers. Only in-frame clones appear in the TCRdb table, and some are missing; sequencing was by immunoSEQ multiplex PCR. The sample includes around 66,000 clones, 85% seen only once; the top ten take over 4%. The sample in question was CD4+ or CD8+ T cells sorted from blood, obtained in a trial of the OX40 agonist ivuxolimab. Source of these receptors: an adult with an advanced solid tumor such as melanoma, head and neck, liver or kidney cancer. Both conserved end residues are part of each CDR3. D genes are given only for firm matches. Not every row has a clone size; where given, it reads once, few, many or a size class.

>TRBJ1-2|TRBV6-5|NA|NA
CASSPKRQGYGYTF
TGTGCCAGCAGTCCGAAGCGGCAGGGCTATGGCTACACCTTC
>TRBJ1-4|TRBV2|NA|NA
CASGGYGTNEKLFF
TGTGCCAGCGGGGGGTATGGTACTAATGAAAAACTGTTTTTT
>TRBJ1-5|TRBV7-3|NA|NA
CASSSSPDNQPQHF
TGTGCCAGCAGCTCCTCGCCGGACAATCAGCCCCAGCATTTT
>TRBJ2-7|TRBV4-3|NA|NA
CASSQDEAGAYEQYF
TGCGCCAGCAGCCAAGATGAAGCAGGGGCCTACGAGCAGTACTTC
>TRBJ1-1|TRBV7-3|NA|NA
CASSQQFQAEAFF
TGTGCCAGCAGCCAGCAATTCCAGGCGGAAGCTTTCTTT
>TRBJ2-1|TRBV6-5|TRBD1|NA
CASSYGVTGGRNEQFF
TGTGCCAGCAGTTATGGAGTCACAGGGGGGAGAAATGAGCAGTTCTTC
>TRBJ2-5|TRBV2|TRBD2|NA
CASSSDLRREETQYF
TGTGCCAGCAGCTCGGACCTCAGGCGGGAGGAGACCCAGTACTTC
>TRBJ2-7|TRBV20-1|NA|once
CSASDRYEQYF
TGCAGTGCTAGTGACCGGTACGAGCAGTACTTC
>TRBJ1-1|TRBV11-2|TRBD1|NA
CASSSRTGGTEAFF
TGTGCCAGCAGCTCCCGGACAGGGGGTACTGAAGCTTTCTTT
>TRBJ1-2|TRBV18|TRBD1|NA
CASSLLDRGPGYGYTF
TGTGCCAGCTCACTTCTCGACAGGGGACCCGGCTATGGCTACACCTTC
>TRBJ1-6|TRBV7-8|TRBD1|few
CASSGTGQTYSPLHF
TGTGCCAGCAGCGGAACGGGACAGACATATTCACCCCTCCACTTT
>TRBJ1-1|TRBV19|NA|once
CASSIGGTNTEAFF
TGTGCCAGTAGTATAGGAGGGACCAACACTGAAGCTTTCTTT
>TRBJ1-1|TRBV2|NA|NA
CASSSARGQTEAFF
TGTGCCAGCAGTTCTGCCAGGGGTCAGACTGAAGCTTTCTTT
>TRBJ2-7|TRBV9|TRBD1|NA
CASSPSTGRGSYEQYF
TGTGCCAGCAGCCCCTCGACAGGGAGAGGCTCCTACGAGCAGTACTTC
>TRBJ2-2|TRBV9|NA|NA
CASSTRDLNTGELFF
TGTGCCAGCAGTACTAGAGACCTGAACACCGGGGAGCTGTTTTTT
>TRBJ2-3|TRBV29-1|TRBD2|once
CSVPQPGGNTDTQYF
TGCAGCGTCCCTCAACCCGGGGGGAACACAGATACGCAGTATTTT
>TRBJ2-7|TRBV6-1|NA|NA
CASSADRVGEQYF
TGTGCCAGCAGTGCCGACAGAGTAGGCGAGCAGTACTTC
>TRBJ1-1|TRBV7-9|NA|NA
CASSPEGKNTEAFF
TGTGCCAGCAGCCCCGAAGGCAAGAACACTGAAGCTTTCTTT
>TRBJ1-2|TRBV6-1|NA|NA
CASSEGRLTNYGYTF
TGTGCCAGCAGTGAGGGGAGACTCACTAACTATGGCTACACCTTC
>TRBJ1-5|TRBV6-6|TRBD1|once
CASSWDRGLNQPQHF
TGTGCCAGCAGCTGGGACAGGGGACTCAATCAGCCCCAGCATTTT
>TRBJ2-2|TRBV7-3|NA|NA
CASSPQGSPVVGELFF
TGTGCCAGCAGCCCCCAGGGCTCGCCGGTTGTCGGGGAGCTGTTTTTT
>TRBJ1-1|TRBV9|NA|few
CASSVSVGTNTEAFF
TGTGCCAGCAGCGTAAGCGTCGGAACGAACACTGAAGCTTTCTTT
>TRBJ1-2|TRBV4-1|NA|NA
CASSQDPRGAQYYGYTF
TGCGCCAGCAGCCAAGATCCTCGGGGGGCACAATACTATGGCTACACCTTC
>TRBJ1-2|TRBV4-1|NA|NA
CASSQDTSPYGYTF
TGCGCCAGCAGCCAAGACACCTCCCCCTATGGCTACACCTTC
>TRBJ1-5|TRBV28|TRBD1|few
CASTKLDRDNQPQHF
TGTGCCAGCACCAAATTGGACAGGGACAATCAGCCCCAGCATTTT
>TRBJ1-3|TRBV29-1|NA|NA
CSFFWGNTIYF
TGCAGCTTTTTCTGGGGAAACACCATATATTTT
>TRBJ2-7|TRBV6-5|TRBD1|once
CASSYRDRGYEQYF
TGTGCCAGCAGTTATCGGGACAGGGGATACGAGCAGTACTTC
>TRBJ2-7|TRBV30|NA|NA
CAWSPPPRGPETYEQYF
TGTGCCTGGAGTCCCCCCCCCAGGGGACCCGAAACCTACGAGCAGTACTTC
>TRBJ2-3|TRBV7-3|TRBD2|NA
CASSISGPSTDTQYF
TGTGCCAGCAGCATTAGCGGGCCTAGCACAGATACGCAGTATTTT
>TRBJ1-5|TRBV28|NA|NA
CASSLAPGVNQPQHF
TGTGCCAGCAGCCTAGCCCCCGGGGTCAATCAGCCCCAGCATTTT
>TRBJ2-1|TRBV30|NA|NA
CALREAGYNEQFF
TGTGCCTTACGTGAGGCCGGCTACAATGAGCAGTTCTTC
>TRBJ1-4|TRBV19|NA|NA
CASSIGGGATNEKLFF
TGTGCCAGTAGTATCGGGGGTGGTGCAACTAATGAAAAACTGTTTTTT
>TRBJ1-3|TRBV6-1|NA|NA
CASSEQATSGNTIYF
TGTGCCAGCAGTGAGCAGGCAACCTCTGGAAACACCATATATTTT
>TRBJ1-4|TRBV30|TRBD1|NA
CAWNFGTDNEKLFF
TGTGCCTGGAACTTCGGGACAGATAATGAAAAACTGTTTTTT
>TRBJ1-1|TRBV2|NA|NA
CASSYYTEAFF
TGTGCCAGCAGCTACTACACTGAAGCTTTCTTT
>TRBJ2-7|TRBV5-8|NA|NA
CASSRTRGKEQYF
TGTGCCAGCAGCCGGACAAGGGGAAAGGAGCAGTACTTC
>TRBJ2-4|TRBV7-2|TRBD2|once
CASSLKTGLAGPRDIQYF
TGTGCCAGCAGCTTAAAGACGGGACTAGCGGGGCCAAGAGACATTCAGTACTTC
>TRBJ1-1|TRBV4-1|NA|medium-sized
CASSQDPGITEAFF
TGCGCCAGCAGCCAAGATCCAGGGATCACTGAAGCTTTCTTT
>TRBJ2-3|TRBV11-2|NA|NA
CASSPQGSGDTQYF
TGTGCCAGCAGCCCTCAGGGGTCGGGAGATACGCAGTATTTT
>TRBJ2-2|TRBV2|NA|NA
CASFRGLFAGELFF
TGTGCCAGCTTTAGAGGGTTATTCGCCGGGGAGCTGTTTTTT
>TRBJ2-5|TRBV27|NA|NA
CASSFLTEETQYF
TGTGCCAGCAGTTTCCTGACGGAAGAGACCCAGTACTTC
>TRBJ2-5|TRBV19|NA|once
CASGRHLQETQYF
TGTGCCAGTGGAAGACATTTACAAGAGACCCAGTACTTC
>TRBJ1-1|TRBV28|NA|NA
CASSLWLSEAFF
TGTGCCAGCAGTTTATGGTTATCTGAAGCTTTCTTT
>TRBJ2-7|TRBV6-5|NA|NA
CATYGGTREQYF
TGTGCCACCTATGGGGGGACGAGAGAGCAGTACTTC
>TRBJ1-4|TRBV7-9|TRBD1|NA
CASSSSGGEKLFF
TGTGCCAGCAGCTCGTCAGGGGGCGAAAAACTGTTTTTT
>TRBJ2-7|TRBV5-4|NA|NA
CASSLQGRGEQYF
TGTGCCAGCAGCTTACAGGGACGGGGTGAGCAGTACTTC
>TRBJ1-5|TRBV5-6|NA|NA
CASSLDRVQPQHF
TGTGCCAGCAGCTTGGACAGGGTTCAGCCCCAGCATTTT
>TRBJ2-3|TRBV7-3|TRBD2|NA
CASSLKEAGESTDTQYF
TGTGCCAGCAGCTTAAAGGAAGCGGGGGAGAGCACAGATACGCAGTATTTT